This T cell receptor (beta chain) was sequenced for a study of response to subunit inactivated influenza vaccine. This clonotype was detected only a few times. In TCRdb, the RT-PCR reads were re-called with MiXCR into one record per CDR3 protein. Of almost 250,000 distinct CDR3 sequences detected, 12% appear once; the ten largest clones hold approximately 8.4%. Material: non-naive T cells sorted from PBMCs, obtained roughly 15 days before vaccination. The receptor's source is a man aged 50 to 60 who received an inactivated influenza vaccine.

The CDR3 protein is CASSRGLAGGGETQYF. CDR3 in DNA: TGTGCCAGCAGCCGAGGACTAGCGGGAGGAGGGGAGACCCAGTACTTC. The chain links TRBV11-1 to TRBJ2-5; 14 bases map to TRBD2. The CDR3 runs to 16 residues. Unmatched junction bases numbered 7, after V lost 5 bases and J lost 5 bases. The V gene's germline CDR1 is SGHAT and CDR2 FQDESV (reference sequence).